Below are 19 T cell receptor beta chains sequenced from a single sample in a study of blood T cells in healthy people across ages. For the second PCR, which ran for about 6 to 12 cycles, a sample-barcoded 5' primer and a J-beta primer mix were used. TCRdb passed the 5' RACE reads through MiXCR, listing each CDR3 protein once. The sample has more than 500,000 distinct CDR3 sequences; about 26% are singletons. The sequenced sample consisted of blood. These receptors were obtained from a woman aged 70-85 years in good health.

V and J are TRBV4-3 and TRBJ2-5; a weak D match, TRBD2 (5 bases). In germline, CDR1 is LGHNA, CDR2 YSLEER. This CDR3 region has 15 residues. V was pared by 0 bases and J by 4 bases, with 12 bases between. The DNA for the CDR3 is TGCGCCAGCAGCCAAGATAGAGGGATCGGAGAGACCCAGTACTTC. Its translation is CASSQDRGIGETQYF.

This sequence joins TRBV19 and TRBJ1-2; D uncertain. CDR1 and CDR2 (germline): LNHDA, SQIVND (reference sequence). CDR3 length: 13 residues. V shed 3 bases and J shed 7 bases, with 12 bases lying between them. The CDR3 reads CASSMVQKGGYTF. For the CDR3, the DNA is TGTGCCAGTAGTATGGTACAGAAAGGTGGCTACACCTTC.

This clonotype turned up a few times. The chain is built from TRBV4-3 and TRBJ1-5; 8 positions match TRBD1. V gave up 3 bases and J gave up 6 bases; unmatched junction bases: 4. The CDR3 consists of 14 residues. CDR1 and CDR2 from the germline V gene are LGHNA and YSLEER. The CDR3 protein is CASSHGQGSQPQHF. The CDR3 DNA follows: TGCGCCAGCAGCCATGGACAGGGAAGTCAGCCCCAGCATTTT.

This chain links TRBV3-1 with TRBJ1-2; D remains unclear. Germline V gene data show CDR1 as LGHDT and CDR2 as YNNKEL (reference sequence). The CDR3 is 14 amino acids. Trimming took off 1 base at V and 7 bases at J, with 13 bases between the two ends. CDR3: CASSQGSLGFGYTF. The CDR3 nucleotides read TGTGCCAGCAGCCAAGGGTCGTTGGGGTTTGGCTACACCTTC. Together with reference TRBV3-1 and TRBJ1-2, the CDR3 gives the full variable domain: DTAVSQTPKYLVTQMGNDKSIKCEQNLGHDTMYWYKQDSKKFLKIMFSYNNKELIINETVPNRFSPKSPDKAHLNLHINSLELGDSAVYFCASSQGSLGFGYTFGSGTRLTVV.

As regards this clonotype: Its ends do not fully match the called genes, so a read error is possible. CDR3 amino acids: CGASGDKNIQYF. DNA for the CDR3: TGCGGTGCTAGTGGGGACAAAAACATTCAGTACTTC. This chain links TRBV20-1 with TRBJ2-4; D gene unclear. Germline V gene data show CDR1 as DFQATT and CDR2 as SNEGSKA (reference sequence). The CDR3 is made up of 12 amino acids.

This clonotype has more than one count but fewer than ten. The gene calls are TRBV29-1 and TRBJ2-3, with D possibly TRBD1 on 6 matching bases. Trimming took off 4 bases at V and 3 bases at J, with 11 bases between the two ends. Germline V gene data show CDR1 as SQVTM and CDR2 as ANQGSEA. The CDR3 loop spans 13 amino acids. CDR3 loop: CSVGWGRTDTQYF. Written as DNA, the CDR3 is TGCAGCGTTGGATGGGGGCGGACAGATACGCAGTATTTT.

This clonotype was seen more than once but under ten times. This chain links TRBV30 with TRBJ1-2, with D possibly TRBD1 on 5 matching bases. Germline CDR1 and CDR2: GTSNPN and SVGIG (reference sequence). This CDR3 contains 14 residues. The V end was cut by 3 bases, the J end by 2 bases, with 13 bases between. CDR3 DNA: TGTGCCTGGAGAGTCCCAGGGTTCAACTATGGCTACACCTTC. Its protein is CAWRVPGFNYGYTF.

This chain connects TRBV20-1 to TRBJ2-7; D is perhaps TRBD1 or TRBD2 (5 bases each). This CDR3 is 12 amino acids long. V was trimmed by 1 base and J by 4 bases, leaving 8 bases between them. Germline CDR1 and CDR2: DFQATT and SNEGSKA (reference sequence). CDR3 sequence reads: CSARGGFYEQYF. The CDR3, as DNA: TGCAGTGCTAGAGGGGGGTTTTACGAGCAGTACTTC.

The CDR3: CASSRFGGRNTIYF. Written as DNA, the CDR3 is TGTGCCAGCAGCCGTTTTGGGGGTAGAAACACCATATATTTT. The V call is TRBV9, the J call TRBJ1-3, with a tentative D call TRBD1 (5 bases). The CDR3 sequence is 14 residues long. Germline values: CDR1 SGDLS, CDR2 YYNGEE. V shed 4 bases and J shed 5 bases, with 13 bases lying between them.

A remark on this clonotype: Germline and junction disagree at one end, which may indicate a read error. The rearrangement joins TRBV20-1 to TRBJ2-3; a possible D gene is TRBD2 (5 bases). Per germline, CDR1 DFQATT and CDR2 SNEGSKA (reference sequence). There are 16 residues in the CDR3. In DNA, the CDR3 is TGCAGTACTAGAGATCTGAGGGTCAGAAGCACAGATACGCAGTATTTT. It yields the protein CSTRDLRVRSTDTQYF.

This rearrangement joins TRBV20-1 to TRBJ2-3; D not resolved. Trimming took 6 bases from V and 1 from J, leaving 11 bases between them. CDR1 and CDR2 from the germline V gene are DFQATT and SNEGSKA (reference sequence). This CDR3 spans 13 amino acids. The CDR3 region is CSAPVVRTDTQYF. The CDR3 DNA follows: TGCAGTGCCCCTGTGGTACGCACAGATACGCAGTATTTT.

The chain couples TRBV5-5 to TRBJ2-1; 7 bases agree with TRBD1. Germline CDR1 SGHKS, CDR2 YYEKEE (reference sequence). This CDR3 spans 16 amino acids. V gave up 1 base and J gave up 5 bases; unmatched junction bases: 9. The CDR3 protein is CASSLWTGSRDNEQFF. In nucleotides, the CDR3 is TGTGCCAGCAGCTTGTGGACAGGCTCGAGAGACAATGAGCAGTTCTTC.

The chain carries TRBV20-1 and TRBJ1-2; 9 bases line up with TRBD1. Germline-derived CDR1 and CDR2 are DFQATT and SNEGSKA (reference sequence). The CDR3 length is 12 residues. Trimming removed 1 base from V and 10 bases from J; junction bases left unmatched: 4. Here the CDR3 reads CSARVRTGVYTF. The CDR3 DNA reads TGCAGTGCTAGAGTAAGGACAGGGGTCTACACCTTC.

This clonotype was detected a few times. This chain connects TRBV2 to TRBJ2-1; D is ambiguous. V shed 2 bases and J shed 0 bases, with 8 bases lying between them. CDR1 SNHLY and CDR2 FYNNEI come from the germline V gene. The CDR3 runs to 15 residues. The DNA for the CDR3 is TGTGCCAGCAGTGAAATACTCAGCTCCTACAATGAGCAGTTCTTC. It yields the protein CASSEILSSYNEQFF.

The V gene is TRBV7-3, the J gene TRBJ2-3; no firm D call. Deletions cut 5 bases from V and 0 bases from J, with 12 bases between. The CDR3 extends over 15 amino acids. Germline lookup yields CDR1 SGHTA and CDR2 FQGTGA. CDR3 in amino acids: CASSPLGVSTDTQYF. The CDR3 DNA reads as TGTGCCAGCAGCCCCTTAGGAGTCAGCACAGATACGCAGTATTTT.

The chain is built from TRBV3-1 and TRBJ2-7; 10 positions match TRBD1. Germline CDR1 and CDR2: LGHDT and YNNKEL (reference sequence). With V trimmed by 0 bases and J by 8 bases, 16 bases remained unmatched. The CDR3 is made up of 18 amino acids. In nucleotides, the CDR3 is TGTGCCAGCAGCCAAGATCCTCGTGAGACAGGGGGCGTAGGTCAGCAGTACTTC. Translating it yields CASSQDPRETGGVGQQYF.

This clonotype has more than one count but fewer than ten. The chain links TRBV20-1 to TRBJ2-3; D perhaps matches TRBD1 (5 bases). Germline-derived CDR1 and CDR2 are DFQATT and SNEGSKA (reference sequence). V was cut by 1 base and J by 5 bases, with 10 bases left in between. This CDR3 spans 13 amino acids. Here the CDR3 reads CSARGGRGDTQYF. The CDR3 nucleotides are TGCAGTGCTAGAGGAGGAAGGGGAGATACGCAGTATTTT.

This clonotype was seen repeatedly, ten times or more. The junction and the germline gene differ at one end; a read error may be behind it. This chain joins TRBV5-1 and TRBJ2-5; D gene ambiguous. The length of the CDR3 is 11 residues. Germline CDR1 and CDR2: SGHRS and YFSETQ. The DNA of the CDR3 is TGTGCCAGCAGCTTAACAGAGACCCAGTACTTC. It specifies CASSLTETQYF.

This clonotype has a handful of counts. The gene calls are TRBV19 and TRBJ2-1, with 7 bases lining up with TRBD2. The CDR3 loop spans 15 amino acids. The germline V gene encodes CDR1 LNHDA and CDR2 SQIVND (reference sequence). The V and J ends lost 0 bases and 9 bases, in that order; junction bases with no gene match: 8. The CDR3 protein is CASSIEEGGPVEQFF. In DNA, the CDR3 is TGTGCCAGTAGTATAGAGGAGGGAGGGCCTGTTGAGCAGTTCTTC.